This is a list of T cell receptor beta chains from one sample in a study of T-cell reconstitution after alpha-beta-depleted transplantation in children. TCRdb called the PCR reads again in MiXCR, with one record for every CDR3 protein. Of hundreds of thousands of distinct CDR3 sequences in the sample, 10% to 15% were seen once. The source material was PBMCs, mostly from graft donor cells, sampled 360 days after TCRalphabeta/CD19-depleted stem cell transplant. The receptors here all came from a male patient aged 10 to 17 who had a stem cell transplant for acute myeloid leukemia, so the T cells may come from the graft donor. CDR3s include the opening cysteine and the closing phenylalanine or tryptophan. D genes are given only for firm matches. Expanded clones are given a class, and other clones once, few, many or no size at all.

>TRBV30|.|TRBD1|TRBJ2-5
CAWSLTGGETQYF
TGTGCCTGGAGTTTGACAGGGGGAGAGACCCAGTACTTC
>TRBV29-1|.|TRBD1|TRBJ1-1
CSVTGQGLTEAFF
TGCAGCGTGACCGGACAGGGCCTCACTGAAGCTTTCTTT
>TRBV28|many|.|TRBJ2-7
CASSFYPRVSSYDQYF
TGTGCCAGCAGTTTTTACCCCCGCGTGAGCTCCTACGATCAGTACTTC
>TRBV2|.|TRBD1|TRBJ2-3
CASSATGIETDTQYF
TGTGCCAGCAGTGCGACAGGGATCGAGACAGATACGCAGTATTTT
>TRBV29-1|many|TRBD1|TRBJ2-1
CSVGYLGQGRDSVSSYNEQFF
TGCAGCGTTGGGTACCTAGGACAGGGTAGGGATAGCGTGAGCTCCTACAATGAGCAGTTCTTC
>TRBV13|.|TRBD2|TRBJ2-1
CASSPDGGRRCEQFF
TGTGCCAGCAGCCCAGATGGCGGGAGGAGGTGTGAGCAGTTCTTC
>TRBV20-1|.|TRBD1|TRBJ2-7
CSARIRDRGKQYF
TGCAGTGCTAGAATAAGGGACAGGGGAAAGCAGTACTTC
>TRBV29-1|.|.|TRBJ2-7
CSVESYGAGGEQYF
TGCAGCGTTGAAAGTTACGGGGCTGGGGGGGAGCAGTACTTC
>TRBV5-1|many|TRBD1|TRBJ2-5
CASSLNRGSQETQYF
TGCGCCAGCAGCTTGAACAGGGGAAGTCAAGAGACCCAGTACTTC
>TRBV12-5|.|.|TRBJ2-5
CASGLIPGEETQYF
TGTGCTAGTGGTTTGATCCCAGGGGAAGAGACCCAGTACTTC
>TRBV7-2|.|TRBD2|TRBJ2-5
CASSPGLVWYQETQYF
TGTGCCAGCAGCCCTGGACTAGTCTGGTACCAAGAGACCCAGTACTTC
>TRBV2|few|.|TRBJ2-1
CASLLPWTREVSNEQFF
TGTGCCAGCCTATTACCCTGGACTCGCGAAGTCAGCAATGAGCAGTTCTTC
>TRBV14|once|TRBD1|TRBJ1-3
CASSPSADRGSGNTIYF
TGTGCCAGCAGCCCCTCGGCAGACAGGGGGTCTGGAAACACCATATATTTT
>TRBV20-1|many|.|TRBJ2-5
CSPQAYQETQYF
TGCAGCCCACAGGCGTACCAAGAGACCCAGTACTTC
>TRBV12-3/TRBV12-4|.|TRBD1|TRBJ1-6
CASSLGQGDSPLHF
TGTGCCAGCAGTTTAGGACAGGGGGATTCACCCCTCCACTTT
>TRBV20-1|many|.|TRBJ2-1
CSASGPGDEQFF
TGCAGTGCTAGCGGGCCCGGGGATGAGCAGTTCTTC
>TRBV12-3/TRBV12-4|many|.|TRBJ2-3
CASSLGLAGVDTQYF
TGTGCCAGCAGTTTGGGTCTGGCCGGGGTAGATACGCAGTATTTT
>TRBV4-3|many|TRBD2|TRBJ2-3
CASSQDPLAGDTQYF
TGCGCCAGCAGCCAAGATCCACTAGCGGGAGATACGCAGTATTTT
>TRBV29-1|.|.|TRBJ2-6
CSVGTQLWSPGANVLTF
TGCAGCGTGGGGACCCAACTGTGGAGTCCTGGGGCCAACGTCCTGACTTTC
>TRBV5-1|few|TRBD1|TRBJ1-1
CASSVRGRLKNTEAFF
TGCGCCAGCAGCGTCAGGGGGAGGCTTAAAAACACTGAAGCTTTCTTT
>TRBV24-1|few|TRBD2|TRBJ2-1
CATSLTGTSGNEQFF
TGTGCCACCAGTCTTACCGGGACTAGCGGGAATGAGCAGTTCTTC
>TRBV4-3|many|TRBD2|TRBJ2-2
CASSHGTSGSGAGELFF
TGCGCCAGCAGCCACGGGACTAGCGGGAGCGGGGCCGGGGAGCTGTTTTTT
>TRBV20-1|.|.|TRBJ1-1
CSAISGRPGLQAFF
TGCAGTGCTATTTCCGGCAGGCCCGGTCTACAAGCTTTCTTT
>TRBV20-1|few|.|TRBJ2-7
CSAWGQGADEQYF
TGCAGTGCTTGGGGCCAAGGGGCCGACGAGCAGTACTTC
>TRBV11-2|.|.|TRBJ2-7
CASSLWQGIPSSYEQYF
TGTGCCAGCAGCTTATGGCAGGGGATTCCAAGCTCCTACGAGCAGTACTTC
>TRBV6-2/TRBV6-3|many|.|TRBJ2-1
CASQLAYNEQFF
TGTGCCAGCCAACTGGCCTACAATGAGCAGTTCTTC
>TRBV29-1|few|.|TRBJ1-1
CSVGWGFDTEAFF
TGCAGCGTTGGATGGGGATTCGACACTGAAGCTTTCTTT
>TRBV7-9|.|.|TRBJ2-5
CASSHSREQETQYF
TGTGCCAGCAGCCATTCACGGGAGCAAGAGACCCAGTACTTC
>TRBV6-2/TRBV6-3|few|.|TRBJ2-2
CASSYFTPGTGELFF
TGTGCCAGCAGTTACTTTACCCCGGGCACCGGGGAGCTGTTTTTT
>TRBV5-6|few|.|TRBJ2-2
CASSLVVGPGELFF
TGTGCCAGCAGCTTGGTGGTGGGTCCCGGGGAGCTGTTTTTT
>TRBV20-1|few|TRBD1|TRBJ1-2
CSAGEGAPFSNYGYTF
TGCAGTGCGGGAGAGGGGGCCCCTTTTTCTAACTATGGCTACACCTTC
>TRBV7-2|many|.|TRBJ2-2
CASSLASNTGELFF
TGTGCCAGCAGCTTAGCGAGTAACACCGGGGAGCTGTTTTTT
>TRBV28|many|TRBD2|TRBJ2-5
CASSLAGRIQETQYF
TGTGCCAGCAGCTTAGCGGGACGGATACAAGAGACCCAGTACTTC
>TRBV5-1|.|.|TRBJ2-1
CASSLVSQGSNEQFF
TGCGCCAGCAGCTTGGTTTCACAGGGTAGCAATGAGCAGTTCTTC
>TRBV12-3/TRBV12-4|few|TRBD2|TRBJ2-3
CASSFGSGRLLLTDTQYF
TGTGCCAGCAGTTTTGGTAGCGGGAGGCTACTTCTCACAGATACGCAGTATTTT
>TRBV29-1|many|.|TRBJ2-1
CSVDRVREQFF
TGCAGCGTTGACAGGGTGCGTGAGCAGTTCTTC
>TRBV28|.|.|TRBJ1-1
CASSLTAGWNTEAFF
TGTGCCAGCAGTTTAACCGCAGGGTGGAACACTGAAGCTTTCTTT
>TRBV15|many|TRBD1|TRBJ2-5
CATEDRGFMPHGETQYF
TGTGCCACGGAAGACAGGGGTTTCATGCCCCACGGGGAGACCCAGTACTTC
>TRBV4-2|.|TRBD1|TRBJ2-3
CASSQAPGTGVTDTQYF
TGTGCCAGCAGCCAGGCTCCCGGGACAGGGGTCACAGATACGCAGTATTTT
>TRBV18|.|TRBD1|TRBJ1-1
CASSPYARGHAEAFF
TGTGCCAGCTCACCGTATGCTAGGGGGCACGCTGAAGCTTTCTTT
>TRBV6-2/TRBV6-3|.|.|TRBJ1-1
CASSNGQNTEAFF
TGTGCCAGCAGTAACGGGCAGAACACTGAAGCTTTCTTT
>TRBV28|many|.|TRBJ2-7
CASVNSGALSYEQYF
TGTGCCAGCGTAAACTCAGGGGCCCTCTCCTACGAGCAGTACTTC
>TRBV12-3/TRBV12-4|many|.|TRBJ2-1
CASSPSVEDKFF
TGTGCCAGCAGTCCTAGCGTTGAGGATAAGTTCTTC
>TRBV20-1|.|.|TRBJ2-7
CSASSIGGAYEQYF
TGCAGTGCTAGCTCTATTGGGGGAGCCTACGAGCAGTACTTC
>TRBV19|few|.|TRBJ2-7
CASSDPYQGLYEQYF
TGTGCCAGTAGCGATCCGTACCAGGGGCTATACGAGCAGTACTTC
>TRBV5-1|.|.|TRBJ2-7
CASSLVDGTYEQYF
TGCGCCAGCAGCTTGGTGGACGGTACCTACGAGCAGTACTTC
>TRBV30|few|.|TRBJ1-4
CAWARITNEKLFF
TGTGCCTGGGCACGAATAACTAATGAAAAACTGTTTTTT
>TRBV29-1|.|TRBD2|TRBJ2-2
CSVEGPASGTNTGELFF
TGCAGCGTTGAAGGGCCGGCTAGCGGGACGAACACCGGGGAGCTGTTTTTT
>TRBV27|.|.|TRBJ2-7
CASASSGEQYF
TGTGCCAGCGCCAGCTCGGGCGAGCAGTACTTC
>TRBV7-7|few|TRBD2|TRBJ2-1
CASSYGLAANEQFF
TGTGCTAGCAGCTACGGACTAGCAGCTAATGAGCAGTTCTTC
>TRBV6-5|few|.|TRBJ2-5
CASSYNDDQETQYF
TGTGCCAGCAGTTACAACGACGACCAAGAGACCCAGTACTTC
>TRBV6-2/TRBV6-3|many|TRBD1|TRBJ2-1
CASIKDRSSYNEQFF
TGTGCCAGCATAAAGGACAGGAGCTCCTACAATGAGCAGTTCTTC
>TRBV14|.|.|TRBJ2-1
CASSHGGVDEQFF
TGTGCCAGCAGCCATGGGGGAGTGGATGAGCAGTTCTTC
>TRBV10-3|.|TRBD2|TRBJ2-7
CAISESLAVLYEQYF
TGTGCCATCAGTGAGTCGCTAGCGGTTCTCTACGAGCAGTACTTC